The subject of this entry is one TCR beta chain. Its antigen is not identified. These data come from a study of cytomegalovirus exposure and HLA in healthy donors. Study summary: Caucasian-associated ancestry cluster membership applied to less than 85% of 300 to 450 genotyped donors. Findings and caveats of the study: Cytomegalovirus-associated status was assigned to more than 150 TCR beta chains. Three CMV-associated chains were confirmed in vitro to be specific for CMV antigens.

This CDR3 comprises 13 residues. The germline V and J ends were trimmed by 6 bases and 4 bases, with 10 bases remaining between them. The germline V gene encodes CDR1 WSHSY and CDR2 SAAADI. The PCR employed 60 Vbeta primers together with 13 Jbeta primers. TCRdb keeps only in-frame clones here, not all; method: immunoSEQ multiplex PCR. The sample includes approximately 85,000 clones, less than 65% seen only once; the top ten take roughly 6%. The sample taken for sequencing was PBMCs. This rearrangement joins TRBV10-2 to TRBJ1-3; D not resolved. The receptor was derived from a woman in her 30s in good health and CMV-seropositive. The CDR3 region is CASSGEPGNTIYF. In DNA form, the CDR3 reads TGCGCCAGCAGCGGGGAACCAGGAAACACCATATATTTT.